The entry below gives a single TCR beta chain sequence along with its context. The sample comes from a study of blood T cell repertoires in COVID-19. The wider study: The United States, Italy and Spain were the sources of the acute and convalescent COVID-19 samples. Sample material is recorded as cDNA or gDNA derived from T cells, B-cell-depleted T cells, or PBMCs.

V gave up 6 bases and J gave up 2 bases, with 14 bases separating them. The CDR3 consists of 14 residues. Germline V gives CDR1 MNHEY, CDR2 SVGAGI. Seattle patient enrollment occurred during active infection, with longitudinal follow-up thereafter. Original methodology: Estimates of nucleated cell counts were drawn from the amplification of reference gene primers. The table came from immunoSEQ multiplex PCR; TCRdb's copy has only in-frame clones and leaves some out. From that table come the V and J calls and clone size; the DNA was used to work out D and trimming. The repertoire holds approximately 350,000 clones, with over 80% as singletons.

The chain employs TRBV6-5 and TRBJ2-7, with D possibly TRBD1 on 5 matching bases. Sequenced material: peripheral blood. This TCR was recovered from a woman aged 45-65 years with COVID-19, enrolled during active disease. The chain's CDR3 is CASRDPTVTYEQYF. The CDR3 coding sequence is TGTGCCAGCAGGGATCCGACAGTAACCTACGAGCAGTACTTC.